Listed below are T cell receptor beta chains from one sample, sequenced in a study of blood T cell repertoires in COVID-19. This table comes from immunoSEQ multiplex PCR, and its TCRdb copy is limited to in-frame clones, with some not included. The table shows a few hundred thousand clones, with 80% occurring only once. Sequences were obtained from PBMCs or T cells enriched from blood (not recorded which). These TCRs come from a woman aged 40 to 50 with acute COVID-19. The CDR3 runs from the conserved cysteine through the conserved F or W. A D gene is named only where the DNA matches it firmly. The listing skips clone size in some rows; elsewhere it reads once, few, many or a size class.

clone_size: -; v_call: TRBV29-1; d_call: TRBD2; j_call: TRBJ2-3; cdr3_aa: CSVRNSGGANTQYF; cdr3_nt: TGCAGCGTCCGAAATAGCGGGGGGGCGAATACGCAGTATTTT
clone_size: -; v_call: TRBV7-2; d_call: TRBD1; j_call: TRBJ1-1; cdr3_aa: CASRQGRTGGIAEAFF; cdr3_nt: TGTGCCAGCAGGCAAGGTAGGACAGGGGGTATCGCTGAAGCTTTCTTT
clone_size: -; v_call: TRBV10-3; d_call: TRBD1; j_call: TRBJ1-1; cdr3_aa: CAISLTGDRVVEAFF; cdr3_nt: TGTGCCATCAGCCTCACAGGGGATAGAGTGGTTGAAGCTTTCTTT
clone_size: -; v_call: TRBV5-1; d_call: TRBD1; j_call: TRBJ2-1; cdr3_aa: CASSPQGVAPSSYNEQFF; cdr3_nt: TGCGCCAGCAGCCCCCAGGGGGTAGCGCCTAGCTCCTACAATGAGCAGTTCTTC
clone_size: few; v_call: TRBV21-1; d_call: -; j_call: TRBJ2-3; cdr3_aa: CASLKGDTQYF; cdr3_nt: TGTGCCAGCCTAAAGGGGGATACGCAGTATTTT
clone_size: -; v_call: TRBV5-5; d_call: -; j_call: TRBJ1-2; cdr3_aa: CASSPNGDQYGYTF; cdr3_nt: TGTGCCAGCAGCCCGAACGGGGATCAGTATGGCTACACCTTC
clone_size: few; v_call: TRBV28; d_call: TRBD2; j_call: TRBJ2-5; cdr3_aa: CASSLNLAGGWETQYF; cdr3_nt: TGTGCCAGCAGTTTAAACCTAGCGGGAGGGTGGGAGACCCAGTACTTC
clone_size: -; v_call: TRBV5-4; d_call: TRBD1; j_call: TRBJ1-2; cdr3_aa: CASSLGSGGTQSNGYTF; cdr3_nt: TGTGCCAGCAGCTTAGGGTCAGGGGGCACGCAGTCTAATGGCTACACCTTC
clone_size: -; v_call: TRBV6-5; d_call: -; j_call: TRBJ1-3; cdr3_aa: CASSYEGTVYF; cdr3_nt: TGTGCCAGCAGTTATGAGGGAACGGTATATTTT
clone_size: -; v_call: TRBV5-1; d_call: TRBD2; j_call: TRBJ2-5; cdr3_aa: CASSQETSGRAQETQYF; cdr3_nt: TGCGCCAGCAGCCAGGAGACTAGCGGGAGGGCTCAAGAGACCCAGTACTTC
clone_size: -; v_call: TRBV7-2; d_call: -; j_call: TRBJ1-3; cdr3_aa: CASSLDSYSGNTIYF; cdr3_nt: TGTGCCAGCAGCTTAGACAGTTATTCTGGAAACACCATATATTTT
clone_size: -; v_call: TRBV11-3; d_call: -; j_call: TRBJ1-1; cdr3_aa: CASSLDRIRGCETEAFF; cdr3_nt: TGTGCCAGCAGCTTAGACCGGATCAGGGGCTGTGAGACTGAAGCTTTCTTT
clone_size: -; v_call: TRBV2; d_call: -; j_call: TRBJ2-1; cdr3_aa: CASSEVRGSYNEQFF; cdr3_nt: TGTGCCAGCAGTGAAGTTAGGGGATCCTACAATGAGCAGTTCTTC
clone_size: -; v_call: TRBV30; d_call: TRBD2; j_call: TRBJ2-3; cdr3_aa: CAWSPGLARSTDTQYF; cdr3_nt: TGTGCCTGGAGCCCGGGACTAGCGAGAAGCACAGATACGCAGTATTTT
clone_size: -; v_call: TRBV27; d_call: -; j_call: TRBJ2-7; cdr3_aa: CASSFSGNFYEQYF; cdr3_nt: TGTGCCAGCAGTTTCAGCGGAAATTTCTACGAGCAGTACTTC
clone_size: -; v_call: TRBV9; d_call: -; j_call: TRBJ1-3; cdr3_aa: CASSVTGNSGNTIYF; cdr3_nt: TGTGCCAGCAGCGTAACCGGGAACTCTGGAAACACCATATATTTT
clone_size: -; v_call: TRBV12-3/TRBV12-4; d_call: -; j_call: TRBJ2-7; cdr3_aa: CASSLHNSYEQYF; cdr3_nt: TGTGCCAGCAGTTTACACAACTCCTACGAGCAGTACTTC
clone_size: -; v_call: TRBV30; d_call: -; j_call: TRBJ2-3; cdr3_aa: CAWSEGGGTDTQYF; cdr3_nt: TGTGCCTGGAGTGAAGGGGGGGGCACAGATACGCAGTATTTT
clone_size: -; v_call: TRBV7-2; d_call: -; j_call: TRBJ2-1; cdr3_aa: CASSLNPTGSSYNEQFF; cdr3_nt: TGTGCCAGCAGCTTAAACCCGACGGGGAGCTCCTACAATGAGCAGTTCTTC
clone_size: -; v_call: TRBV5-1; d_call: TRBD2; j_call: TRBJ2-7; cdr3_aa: CASRGLAGSSYEQYF; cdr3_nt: TGCGCCAGCAGAGGGCTAGCGGGTTCCTCCTACGAGCAGTACTTC
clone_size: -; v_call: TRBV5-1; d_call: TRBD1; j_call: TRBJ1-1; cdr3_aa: CASSPSIGGKAEAFF; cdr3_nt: TGCGCCAGCAGCCCCAGCATAGGGGGCAAGGCTGAAGCTTTCTTT
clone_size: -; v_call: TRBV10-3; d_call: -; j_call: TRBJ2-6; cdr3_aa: CAISSGSREANVLTF; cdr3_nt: TGTGCCATCAGCTCCGGGTCCAGGGAGGCCAACGTCCTGACTTTC
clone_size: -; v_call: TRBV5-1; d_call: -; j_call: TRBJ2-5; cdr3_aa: CASSFEGVPLQETQYF; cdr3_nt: TGCGCCAGCAGCTTCGAAGGGGTCCCCCTCCAAGAGACCCAGTACTTC
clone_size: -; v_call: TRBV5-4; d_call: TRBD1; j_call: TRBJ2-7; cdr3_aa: CASSSRQGEPSYEQYF; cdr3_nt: TGTGCCAGCAGCAGCCGACAGGGGGAGCCTTCCTACGAGCAGTACTTC
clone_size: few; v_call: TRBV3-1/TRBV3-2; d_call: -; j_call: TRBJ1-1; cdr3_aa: CASSPSGANTEAFF; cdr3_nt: TGTGCCAGCAGCCCATCAGGGGCCAACACTGAAGCTTTCTTT
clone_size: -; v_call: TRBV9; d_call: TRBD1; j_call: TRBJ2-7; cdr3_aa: CASSATGTGYFYEQYF; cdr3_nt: TGTGCCAGCAGCGCGACCGGGACAGGGTACTTCTACGAGCAGTACTTC
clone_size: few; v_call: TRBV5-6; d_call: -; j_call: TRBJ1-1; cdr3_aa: CASSITVAEAFF; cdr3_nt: TGTGCCAGCAGCATTACAGTTGCCGAAGCTTTCTTT
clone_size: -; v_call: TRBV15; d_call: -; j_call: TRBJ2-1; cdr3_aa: CATSSGVAHEQFF; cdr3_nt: TGTGCCACCAGCAGCGGGGTAGCCCATGAGCAGTTCTTC
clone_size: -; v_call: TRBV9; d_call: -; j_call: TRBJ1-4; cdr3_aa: CASSVATGLNEKLFF; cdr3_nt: TGTGCCAGCAGCGTAGCTACGGGACTGAATGAAAAACTGTTTTTT
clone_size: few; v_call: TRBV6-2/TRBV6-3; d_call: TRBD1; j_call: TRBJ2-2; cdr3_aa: CASSFTTGGAVNTGELFF; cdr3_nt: TGTGCCAGCAGTTTTACCACAGGGGGCGCGGTTAACACCGGGGAGCTGTTTTTT
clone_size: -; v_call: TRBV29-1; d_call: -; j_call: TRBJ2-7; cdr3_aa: CSVETEGYEQYF; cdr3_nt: TGCAGCGTTGAGACAGAAGGCTACGAGCAGTACTTC
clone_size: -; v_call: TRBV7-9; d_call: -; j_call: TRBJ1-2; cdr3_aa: CASSFGGTNYGYTF; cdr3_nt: TGTGCCAGCAGCTTCGGGGGTACTAACTATGGCTACACCTTC
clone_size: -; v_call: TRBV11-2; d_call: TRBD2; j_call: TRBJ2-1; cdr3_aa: CASSSSAGSYNEQFF; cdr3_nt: TGTGCCAGCAGCTCATCAGCGGGATCCTACAATGAGCAGTTCTTC
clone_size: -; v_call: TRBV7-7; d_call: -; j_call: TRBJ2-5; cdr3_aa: CASSQGSTSQETQYF; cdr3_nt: TGTGCTAGCAGCCAAGGGTCCACTAGCCAAGAGACCCAGTACTTC
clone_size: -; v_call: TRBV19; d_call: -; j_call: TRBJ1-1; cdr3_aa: CASSIGGFLNTEAFF; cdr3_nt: TGTGCCAGTAGTATAGGGGGCTTTTTGAACACTGAAGCTTTCTTT
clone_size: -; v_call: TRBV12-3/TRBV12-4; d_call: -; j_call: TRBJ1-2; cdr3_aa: CASSLRQIDGYTF; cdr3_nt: TGTGCCAGCAGTTTAAGACAGATTGATGGCTACACCTTC
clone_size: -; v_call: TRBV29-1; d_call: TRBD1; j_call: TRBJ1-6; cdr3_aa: CSVRQGANSPLHF; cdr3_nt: TGCAGCGTTAGACAGGGGGCCAATTCACCCCTCCACTTT
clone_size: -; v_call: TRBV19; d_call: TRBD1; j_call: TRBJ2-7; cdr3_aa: CASSDRGGEEQYF; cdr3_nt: TGTGCCAGTTCTGACAGGGGAGGTGAAGAGCAGTACTTC
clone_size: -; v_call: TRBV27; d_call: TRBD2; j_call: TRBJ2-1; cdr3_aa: CASSKRGGYNEQFF; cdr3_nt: TGTGCCAGCAGCAAGCGGGGGGGTTACAATGAGCAGTTCTTC
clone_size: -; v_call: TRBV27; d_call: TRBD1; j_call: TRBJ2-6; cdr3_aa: CASSSTGEGANVLTF; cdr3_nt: TGTGCCAGCAGTTCGACAGGGGAAGGGGCCAACGTCCTGACTTTC
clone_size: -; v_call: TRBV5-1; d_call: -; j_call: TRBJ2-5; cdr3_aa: CASSWGSRTKQETQYF; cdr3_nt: TGCGCCAGCAGCTGGGGGTCCCGGACTAAACAAGAGACCCAGTACTTC
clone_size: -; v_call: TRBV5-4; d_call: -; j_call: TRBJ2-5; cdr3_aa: CASSSGVRETQYF; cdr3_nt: TGTGCCAGCAGCTCAGGGGTGCGGGAGACCCAGTACTTC
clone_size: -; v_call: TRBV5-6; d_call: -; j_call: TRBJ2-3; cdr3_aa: CASSFSGASTQYF; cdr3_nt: TGTGCCAGCAGCTTCTCAGGGGCTTCGACGCAGTATTTT
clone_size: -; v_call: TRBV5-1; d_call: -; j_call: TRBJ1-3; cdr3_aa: CASSTGLGNTIYF; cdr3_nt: TGCGCCAGCAGCACAGGGTTAGGAAACACCATATATTTT
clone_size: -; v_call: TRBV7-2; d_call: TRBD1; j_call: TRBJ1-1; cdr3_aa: CASSETGVGEAFF; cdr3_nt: TGTGCCAGCAGCGAGACAGGGGTGGGTGAAGCTTTCTTT
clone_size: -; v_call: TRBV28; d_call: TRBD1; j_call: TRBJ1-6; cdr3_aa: CASSRQGAVSPLHF; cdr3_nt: TGTGCCAGCAGCAGACAGGGGGCAGTTTCACCCCTCCACTTT
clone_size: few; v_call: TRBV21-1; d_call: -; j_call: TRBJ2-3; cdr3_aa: CASSRRQRATDTQYF; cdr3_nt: TGTGCCAGCAGCAGAAGGCAGCGGGCCACAGATACGCAGTATTTT
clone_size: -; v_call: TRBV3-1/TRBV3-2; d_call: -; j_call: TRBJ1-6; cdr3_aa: CASRPDSPSRPLHF; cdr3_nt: TGTGCCAGCAGACCCGACAGCCCCTCACGGCCCCTCCACTTT
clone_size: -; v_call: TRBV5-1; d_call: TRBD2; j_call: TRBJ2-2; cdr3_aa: CASSSRGVDTGELFF; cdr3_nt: TGCGCCAGCAGCTCCCGGGGGGTGGACACCGGGGAGCTGTTTTTT
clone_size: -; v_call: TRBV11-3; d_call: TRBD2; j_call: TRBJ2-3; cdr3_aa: CAIPTSTGRVGTDTQYF; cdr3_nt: TGTGCCATCCCGACTAGCACCGGCCGTGTTGGAACAGATACGCAGTATTTT
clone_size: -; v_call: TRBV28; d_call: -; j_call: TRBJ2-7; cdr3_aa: CASSPTVGGSYEQYF; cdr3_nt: TGTGCCAGCAGTCCGACCGTGGGCGGGTCCTACGAGCAGTACTTC
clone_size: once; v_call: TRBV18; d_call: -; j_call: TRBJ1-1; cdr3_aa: CASSPPRSTGTEAFF; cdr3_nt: TGTGCCAGCTCACCACCACGGAGTACTGGGACTGAAGCTTTCTTT
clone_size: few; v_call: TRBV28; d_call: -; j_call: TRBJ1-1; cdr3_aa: CASSLTRGTEAFF; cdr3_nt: TGTGCCAGCAGTTTAACCAGGGGTACTGAAGCTTTCTTT
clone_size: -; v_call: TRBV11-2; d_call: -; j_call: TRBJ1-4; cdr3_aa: CASSFLTALPLNEKLFF; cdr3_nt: TGTGCCAGCAGCTTTTTAACAGCTCTACCACTTAATGAAAAACTGTTTTTT
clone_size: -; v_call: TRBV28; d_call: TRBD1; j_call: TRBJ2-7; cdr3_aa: CASSSPGQGLYEQYF; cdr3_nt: TGTGCCAGCAGTTCTCCGGGACAGGGCCTCTACGAGCAGTACTTC
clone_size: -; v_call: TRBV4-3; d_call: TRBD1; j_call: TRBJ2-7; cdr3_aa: CASSPGPGQGSYEQYF; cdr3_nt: TGCGCCAGCAGCCCAGGGCCGGGACAGGGGTCGTACGAGCAGTACTTC
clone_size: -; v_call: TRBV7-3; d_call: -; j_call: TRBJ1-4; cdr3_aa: CASSLRGRADEKLFF; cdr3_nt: TGTGCCAGCAGCTTGCGGGGCCGTGCGGATGAAAAACTGTTTTTT
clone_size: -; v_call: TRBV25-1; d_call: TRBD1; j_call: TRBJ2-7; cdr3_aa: CASSLGQGAYEQYF; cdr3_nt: TGTGCCAGCAGTTTGGGACAGGGGGCTTACGAGCAGTACTTC